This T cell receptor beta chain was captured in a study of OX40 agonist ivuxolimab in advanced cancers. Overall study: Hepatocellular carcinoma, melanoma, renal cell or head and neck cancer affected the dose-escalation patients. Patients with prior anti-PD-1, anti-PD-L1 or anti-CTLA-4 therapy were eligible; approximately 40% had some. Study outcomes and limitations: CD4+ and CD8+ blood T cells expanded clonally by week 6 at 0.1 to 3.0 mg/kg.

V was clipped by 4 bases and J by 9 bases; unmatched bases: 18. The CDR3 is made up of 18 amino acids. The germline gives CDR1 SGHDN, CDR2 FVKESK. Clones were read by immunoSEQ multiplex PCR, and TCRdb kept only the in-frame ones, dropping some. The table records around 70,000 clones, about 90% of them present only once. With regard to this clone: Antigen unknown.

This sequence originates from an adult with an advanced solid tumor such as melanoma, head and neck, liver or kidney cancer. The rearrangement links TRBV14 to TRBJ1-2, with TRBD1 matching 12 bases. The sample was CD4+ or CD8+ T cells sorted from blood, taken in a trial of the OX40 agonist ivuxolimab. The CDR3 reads CASSPFPGTGGPLESYTF. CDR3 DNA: TGTGCCAGCAGCCCCTTTCCCGGGACAGGGGGCCCTTTGGAGAGCTACACCTTC.